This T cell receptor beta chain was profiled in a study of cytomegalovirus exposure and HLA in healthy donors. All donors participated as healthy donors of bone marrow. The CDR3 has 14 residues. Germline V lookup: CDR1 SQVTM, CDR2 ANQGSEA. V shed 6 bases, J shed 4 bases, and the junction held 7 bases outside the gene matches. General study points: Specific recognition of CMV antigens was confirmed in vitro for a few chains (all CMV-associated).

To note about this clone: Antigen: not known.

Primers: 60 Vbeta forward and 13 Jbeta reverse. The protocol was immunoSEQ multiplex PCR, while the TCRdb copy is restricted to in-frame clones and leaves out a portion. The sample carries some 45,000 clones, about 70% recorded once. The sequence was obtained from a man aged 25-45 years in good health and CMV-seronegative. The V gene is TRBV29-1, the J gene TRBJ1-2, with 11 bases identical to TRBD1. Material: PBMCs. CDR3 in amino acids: CSVIGQGAIYGYTF. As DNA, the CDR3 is TGCAGCGTGATCGGACAGGGGGCTATCTATGGCTACACCTTC.